The 10 T cell receptor beta chains given below trace back to one sample, sequenced in a study of blood T cells in healthy people across ages. PCR was performed a second time for about 7 to 11 cycles using a sample-barcoded 5' primer and a J-beta primer mix. TCRdb re-analysed the 5' RACE reads in MiXCR, keeping a single row per CDR3 protein. The sample yields about 680,000 distinct CDR3 sequences, around 45% seen once. Sequencing used blood. These receptors were obtained from a woman aged 60 to 75 in good health.

The chain joins TRBV24-1 to TRBJ2-5; no clear D gene. The germline CDR1 and CDR2 sequences are KGHDR and SFDVKD. Trimming shortened V by 3 bases and J by 2 bases, and 12 bases separated the two germline ends. CDR3 size: 15 residues. CDR3 amino acids: CATSDPSIDQETQYF. CDR3 DNA: TGTGCCACCAGTGATCCCTCCATAGATCAAGAGACCCAGTACTTC.

This clonotype was picked up a small number of times. The chain links TRBV2 to TRBJ2-3; D uncertain. The CDR3 loop spans 14 amino acids. The germline V and J ends were trimmed by 7 bases and 3 bases, with 14 bases remaining between them. Germline CDR1 reads SNHLY; CDR2 reads FYNNEI. The CDR3 sequence: CASNGDIKTDTQYF. CDR3 nucleotide sequence: TGTGCCAGCAACGGCGATATCAAGACAGATACGCAGTATTTT.

The chain has TRBV9 and TRBJ2-1; perhaps TRBD2 as D (6 bases). Trimming took 2 bases from V and 7 from J, leaving 19 bases between them. Germline CDR1 and CDR2: SGDLS and YYNGEE. This CDR3 comprises 16 residues. The CDR3 DNA is TGTGCCAGCAGCGTCTCTCGCCCCGGGAGTAAAAATGAGCAGTTCTTC. Amino acid sequence: CASSVSRPGSKNEQFF.

The chain combines TRBV7-2 with TRBJ2-7; 11 nucleotides match TRBD2. Per germline, CDR1 SGHTA and CDR2 FQGNSA. The CDR3 length is 13 residues. The trim removed 5 bases at V and 7 bases at J, leaving 4 bases unmatched. CDR3 sequence (DNA): TGTGCCAGCAGCCCTAGCGGGAGGAATGAGCAGTACTTC. Its translation is CASSPSGRNEQYF.

This clonotype was counted between two and nine times. The genes are TRBV6-1 and TRBJ2-7; D is perhaps TRBD2 (5 bases). Germline V gives CDR1 MNHNS, CDR2 SASEGT. Between the trimmed V and J ends, which lost 6 bases and 2 bases, there was a span of 17 bases. The CDR3 loop spans 15 amino acids. CDR3 amino acids: CASRQYSGNAYEQYF. The CDR3 DNA follows: TGTGCCAGCAGACAATACTCCGGGAACGCCTACGAGCAGTACTTC.

The rearrangement links TRBV20-1 to TRBJ1-2; TRBD1 matches 9 bases. In germline, CDR1 is DFQATT, CDR2 SNEGSKA (reference sequence). CDR3 length: 15 amino acids. The junction had 10 bases not matched to a gene; V was cut back by 4 bases and J by 4 bases. CDR3 loop: CSATGGQGSGYGYTF. CDR3 DNA sequence: TGCAGTGCTACCGGAGGACAGGGGTCGGGCTATGGCTACACCTTC.

The chain uses TRBV20-1 and TRBJ2-7; D may be TRBD2 (5 bases). The germline V and J ends were trimmed by 1 base and 5 bases, with 12 bases remaining between them. CDR1 DFQATT and CDR2 SNEGSKA come from the germline V gene (reference sequence). The CDR3 loop spans 13 amino acids. CDR3 loop: CSARVTAGDEQYF. CDR3 bases: TGCAGTGCTAGAGTCACCGCCGGGGACGAGCAGTACTTC.

The chain recombines TRBV7-2 with TRBJ2-5, with a possible D match to TRBD2 (5 bases). V was clipped by 3 bases and J by 5 bases, with 16 bases between them. The CDR3 runs 15 residues. Germline values: CDR1 SGHTA, CDR2 FQGNSA. In nucleotides, the CDR3 is TGTGCCAGCAGCTTTATCGACATCTGGACTGAGACCCAGTACTTC. Translated: CASSFIDIWTETQYF.

On this clonotype: Being one base from a much bigger clone, this may be a read error. This chain joins TRBV5-1 and TRBJ2-5, with 9 bases fitting TRBD1. V trimming: 4 bases; J trimming: 5 bases; junction bases outside the gene matches: 9. The CDR3 spans 15 residues. CDR1 is SGHRS, CDR2 YFSETQ, per germline. The chain's CDR3 is CASSPQTGGIETQYF. In DNA, the CDR3 is TGCGCCAGCAGCCCGCAGACAGGGGGGATTGAGACCCAGTACTTC.

This chain links TRBV7-8 with TRBJ2-5; 7 positions match TRBD1. J gave up 5 bases and V 5 bases, and 14 bases lay outside the gene matches. The CDR3 loop spans 16 amino acids. Germline loops: CDR1 SGHVS, CDR2 FQNEAQ. CDR3 protein: CASSITGASNLETQYF. The CDR3 DNA reads TGTGCCAGCAGCATAACAGGGGCGTCGAATTTGGAGACCCAGTACTTC.